This T cell receptor beta chain was sequenced for a study of OX40 agonist ivuxolimab in advanced cancers. As for the study in general: Patients received intravenous ivuxolimab every 2 weeks at 0.01 to 10 mg/kg. Patients receiving dose escalation had hepatocellular carcinoma, melanoma, renal cell or head and neck cancer. Study-level points and caveats: Averaging showed that CD8+ T cells had more expanded clones than CD4+ did.

Method: immunoSEQ multiplex PCR; TCRdb's copy keeps in-frame clones and lacks some. Seen here are roughly 76,000 clones, roughly 92% observed once, and the top ten hold around 8%. With respect to this clone: The antigen is unknown.

The V end was cut by 3 bases, the J end by 1 base, with 19 bases between. Germline CDR1 is SGHRS and CDR2 is YFSETQ. This CDR3 has 17 amino acids. Here the sequenced sample was CD4+ or CD8+ T cells sorted from blood, taken in a trial of the OX40 agonist ivuxolimab. This chain connects TRBV5-1 to TRBJ1-1, with D maybe TRBD1 (6 bases). The receptor's source is an adult with an advanced solid tumor such as melanoma, head and neck, liver or kidney cancer. The DNA of the CDR3 is TGCGCCAGCAGCTCCGCCACTTCAGGGGCCCCGAACACTGAAGCTTTCTTT. Its translation: CASSSATSGAPNTEAFF.